These 14 T cell receptor beta chains were all obtained from the same sample, sequenced in a study of tumor and adjacent non-tumor tissue in lung cancer. The template was RNA from unsorted bulk tissue. The library came from three nested PCR rounds adapted from ARM-PCR protocols. Each CDR3 protein gets one entry after TCRdb re-called the multiplex PCR reads with MiXCR. This table holds 200,000 or so distinct CDR3 sequences, about 71% found once. Sequencing was carried out using lung tumor tissue. The origin of the receptors is a man aged 55 to 70 with non-small cell lung cancer.

The sample holds a few counts of this clonotype. The rearrangement joins TRBV4-2 to TRBJ2-5, with D maybe TRBD1 (6 bases). From germline, CDR1 is LGHNA and CDR2 YNFKEQ. The CDR3 is 13 amino acids. Trimming stripped 4 bases from V and 2 bases from J, with 8 bases between. CDR3 amino acids: CASSLQGQETQYF. The CDR3 coding sequence is TGTGCCAGCAGCCTACAGGGTCAAGAGACCCAGTACTTC.

There are a few counts of this clonotype. Possible read error: a much larger clone is one base away. J is TRBJ2-3 and V is TRBV11-3; D may be TRBD1 (5 bases). CDR1 is SGHNT, CDR2 YENEEA, per germline. V was cut by 7 bases and J by 6 bases, with 14 bases left in between. This CDR3 has 13 residues. CDR3 loop: CASNSIGADTQYF. The CDR3 nucleotides are TGTGCCAGCAACTCAATAGGGGCGGATACGCAGTATTTT.

The chain couples TRBV13 to TRBJ2-1; D is unclear. Germline V gene sequence: CDR1 PRHDT, CDR2 FYEKMQ (reference sequence). This CDR3 is built from 12 residues. V was pared by 4 bases and J by 7 bases, with 8 bases between. In DNA, the CDR3 is TGTGCCAGCAGCTCCTACATGAATGAGCAGTTCTTC. Translation: CASSSYMNEQFF.

A note on this clonotype: A much larger clonotype is one base distant, so this may be a read error. No conserved phenylalanine or tryptophan ends this CDR3, so it is likely a read error. The chain joins TRBV20-1 to TRBJ2-3, with D possibly matching TRBD2 (7 bases). Per germline, CDR1 DFQATT and CDR2 SNEGSKA (reference sequence). The CDR3 loop spans 15 amino acids. The V end was cut by 5 bases, the J end by 9 bases, with 24 bases between. The CDR3 sequence is CSAPDGGPGRETQYI. The CDR3 DNA is TGCAGTGCTCCGGACGGGGGGCCGGGGAGAGAAACGCAGTATATT.

This clonotype was picked up many times. The chain combines TRBV20-1 with TRBJ2-7; the D is unclear. The CDR3 loop spans 11 amino acids. CDR1 DFQATT and CDR2 SNEGSKA come from the germline V gene (reference sequence). Between the trimmed V and J ends, which lost 7 bases and 5 bases, there was a span of 12 bases. This CDR3 is CSVEPNHEQYF. CDR3 DNA sequence: TGCAGTGTCGAGCCTAATCACGAGCAGTACTTC.

Remarks on this clonotype: One end of the junction does not line up with germline, which may come from a read error. The gene calls are TRBV5-1 and TRBJ1-4; 11 nucleotides align to TRBD1. The CDR3 consists of 17 residues. Germline CDR1 and CDR2: SGHRS and YFSETQ. The CDR3 DNA is TGCGCCAGCAGTTTGGATTCCGGGACAGGGGGAGGTGAAAATCTGTTTTTT. Translation gives CASSLDSGTGGGENLFF.

This sequence joins TRBV11-1 and TRBJ1-1, with D possibly being TRBD1 (6 bases). V lost 2 bases to trimming and J lost 2 bases, with 21 bases between them. From germline, CDR1 is SGHAT and CDR2 FQDESV (reference sequence). This CDR3 is built from 18 residues. CDR3 nucleotides: TGTGCCAGCAGCTTACGGGCCCTACGACAGGAAAAAAACACTGAAGCTTTCTTT. It yields the protein CASSLRALRQEKNTEAFF.

On this clonotype itself: Its ends do not fully match the called genes, so a read error is possible. The V call is TRBV12-3 or TRBV12-4, the J call TRBJ1-1; D is unclear. The CDR3 sequence is 12 residues long. The CDR3 DNA reads as TGTGCCAGCAGTTTAATAGACACTGAAACTTTCTTT. Translating it yields CASSLIDTETFF.

Comments on this clonotype: The conserved final phenylalanine or tryptophan is absent from the CDR3, which likely points to a read error. This chain links TRBV20-1 with TRBJ1-6; maybe TRBD1 (5 bases). The CDR3 covers 15 residues. Trimming took 4 bases from V and 11 from J, leaving 21 bases between them. Germline assignment: CDR1 DFQATT and CDR2 SNEGSKA (reference sequence). The CDR3 spells CSAKAKGLKVTPLHL. CDR3 sequence (DNA): TGCAGTGCTAAAGCCAAGGGGCTAAAAGTGACACCCCTCCACCTT.

On this clonotype itself: A junction end diverges from the germline sequence, so it may reflect a read error. CDR3 region: CSAARTSGSTNTQYF. The CDR3 DNA reads TGCAGTGCTGCTAGGACTAGCGGGAGCACAAATACGCAGTATTTT. The chain employs TRBV20-1 and TRBJ2-3, with TRBD2 matching 13 bases. Germline-derived CDR1 and CDR2 are DFQATT and SNEGSKA (reference sequence). The CDR3 runs to 15 residues.

Worth noting for this clonotype: One end of the junction fails to match germline, which may point to a read error. The chain joins TRBV11-3 to TRBJ1-2; 9 bases fit TRBD1. Germline CDR1 reads SGHNT; CDR2 reads YENEEA. The CDR3 consists of 17 residues. The CDR3 sequence: CASRSFTRTGDNYGYTF. The CDR3 DNA reads as TGTGCCAGCAGGTCTTTTACTAGGACAGGGGACAACTATGGCTACACGTTC.

This clonotype has at least ten counts. This sequence joins TRBV12-3 or TRBV12-4 and TRBJ1-2; D remains unclear. The CDR3 length is 13 residues. Trimming took 3 bases from V and 8 from J, leaving 13 bases between them. The CDR3, as DNA: TGTGCCAGCAGTTTTTCCTATGAGAGGGGCTACACCTTC. Its protein product is CASSFSYERGYTF.

The chain couples TRBV20-1 to TRBJ2-1, with D perhaps TRBD1 (5 bases). Germline lookup yields CDR1 DFQATT and CDR2 SNEGSKA (reference sequence). The CDR3 contains 16 residues. V was pared by 4 bases and J by 4 bases, with 20 bases between. CDR3 in amino acids: CSATSSETAIYNEQFF. The DNA of the CDR3 is TGCAGTGCTACTTCAAGCGAGACAGCAATTTACAATGAGCAGTTCTTC.

The chain joins TRBV6-5 to TRBJ1-5, with 10 bases lining up with TRBD1. CDR1 MNHEY and CDR2 SVGAGI come from the germline V gene. This CDR3 comprises 16 residues. J gave up 3 bases and V 7 bases, and 9 bases lay outside the gene matches. The CDR3 DNA sequence: TGTGCCAGCATTCCAAGGGGGACAGGGGTCAATCAGCCCCAGCATTTT. This codes for CASIPRGTGVNQPQHF.